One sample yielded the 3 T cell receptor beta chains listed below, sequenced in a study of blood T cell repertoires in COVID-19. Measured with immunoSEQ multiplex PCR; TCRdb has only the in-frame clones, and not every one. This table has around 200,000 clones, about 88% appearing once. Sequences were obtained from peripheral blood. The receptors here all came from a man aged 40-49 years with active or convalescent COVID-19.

The CDR3: CASGGAGANQPQHF. The CDR3 nucleotides are TGCGCCAGCGGGGGCGCGGGGGCAAATCAGCCCCAGCATTTT. The chain joins TRBV10-2 to TRBJ1-5; D might be TRBD1 (6 bases). With 8 bases removed from V and 4 bases from J, the gap between germline ends came to 15 bases. The germline V gene encodes CDR1 WSHSY and CDR2 SAAADI. This CDR3 contains 14 residues.

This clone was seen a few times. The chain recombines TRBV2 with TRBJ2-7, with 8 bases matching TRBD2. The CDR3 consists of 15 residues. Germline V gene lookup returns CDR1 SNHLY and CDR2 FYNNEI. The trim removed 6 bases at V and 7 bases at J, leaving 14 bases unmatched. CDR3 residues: CASSPRAGAAGEQYF. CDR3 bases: TGTGCCAGCAGCCCTAGAGCGGGAGCGGCAGGAGAGCAGTACTTC.

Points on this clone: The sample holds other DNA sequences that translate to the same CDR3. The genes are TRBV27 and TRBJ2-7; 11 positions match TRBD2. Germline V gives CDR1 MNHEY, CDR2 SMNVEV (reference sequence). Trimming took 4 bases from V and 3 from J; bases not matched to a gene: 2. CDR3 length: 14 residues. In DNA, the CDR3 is TGTGCCAGCAGTTCGGGGACTAGCGGCTACGAGCAGTACTTC. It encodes CASSSGTSGYEQYF.